This T cell receptor beta chain appears in the sequencing data of a study of Graves' ophthalmopathy and Graves' hyperthyroidism. General study points: Separation of ophthalmopathy from stable hyperthyroidism was achieved by a 13-signature model, at approximately 90% sensitivity and approximately 81% specificity.

Amplification from RNA transcripts yielded the TCR beta CDR3 regions. RT-PCR with HTBI primers came first, then second-round multiplex PCR. MiXCR, run by TCRdb on the multiplex PCR reads, gives a single entry per CDR3 protein. The sample carries 900,000 to 1,200,000 distinct CDR3 sequences, 35% to 40% recorded once. V shed 4 bases and J shed 1 base, with 19 bases lying between them. The CDR3 runs to 16 residues. Germline assignment: CDR1 SQVTM and CDR2 ANQGSEA. Other autoimmune diseases, uncontrolled infections, pregnancy or lactation led to the exclusion of patients. Points on this clonotype: No antigen is known for it.

The source of this sequence is an adult man with Graves' hyperthyroidism. The source material was peripheral blood or thyroid tissue (not recorded which). J is TRBJ1-1 and V is TRBV29-1; a possible D gene is TRBD1 (5 bases). This chain's CDR3 is CSVVFSKWGQNTEAFF. Written as DNA, the CDR3 is TGCAGCGTTGTCTTCAGTAAATGGGGCCAGAACACTGAAGCTTTCTTT.